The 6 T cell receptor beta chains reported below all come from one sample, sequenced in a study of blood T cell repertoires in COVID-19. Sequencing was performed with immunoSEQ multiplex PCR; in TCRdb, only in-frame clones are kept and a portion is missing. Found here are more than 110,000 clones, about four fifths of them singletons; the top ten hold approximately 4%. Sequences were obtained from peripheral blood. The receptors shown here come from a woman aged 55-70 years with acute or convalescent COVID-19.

This chain's CDR3 is CASSLWSTSGRFAHEQYF. The CDR3 region has the DNA TGTGCCAGCAGCTTATGGTCGACTAGCGGGAGGTTCGCCCACGAGCAGTACTTC. The chain recombines TRBV7-9 with TRBJ2-7; TRBD2 aligns across 13 bases. CDR1 and CDR2 from the germline V gene are SEHNR and FQNEAQ (reference sequence). The CDR3 is 18 residues long. V dropped 2 bases and J dropped 5; count of bases not matched to a gene: 12. The full variable domain, completed using reference TRBV7-9 and TRBJ2-7, is DTGVSQNPRHKITKRGQNVTFRCDPISEHNRLYWYRQTLGQGPEFLTYFQNEAQLEKSRLLSDRFSAERPKGSFSTLEIQRTEQGDSAMYLCASSLWSTSGRFAHEQYFGPGTRLTVT.

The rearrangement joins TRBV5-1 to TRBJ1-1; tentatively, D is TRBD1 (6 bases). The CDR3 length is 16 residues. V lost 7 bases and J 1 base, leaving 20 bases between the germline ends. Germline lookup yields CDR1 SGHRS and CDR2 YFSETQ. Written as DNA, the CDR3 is TGCGCCAGCGCTTTGGGGCCGACAGGATCGAACACTGAAGCTTTCTTT. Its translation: CASALGPTGSNTEAFF.

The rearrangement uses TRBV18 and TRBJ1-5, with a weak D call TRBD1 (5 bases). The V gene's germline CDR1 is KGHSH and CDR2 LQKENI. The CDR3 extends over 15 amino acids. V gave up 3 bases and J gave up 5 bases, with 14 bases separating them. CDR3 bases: TGTGCCAGCTCACCCTCCCGGTGGGGGGATCAGCCCCAGCATTTT. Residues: CASSPSRWGDQPQHF.

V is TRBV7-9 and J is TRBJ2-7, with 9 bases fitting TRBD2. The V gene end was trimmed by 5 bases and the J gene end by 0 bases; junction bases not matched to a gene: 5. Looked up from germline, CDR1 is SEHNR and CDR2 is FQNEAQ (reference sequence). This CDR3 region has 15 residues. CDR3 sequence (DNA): TGTGCCAGCAGCCTGACTAGCGGCAACTCCTACGAGCAGTACTTC. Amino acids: CASSLTSGNSYEQYF.

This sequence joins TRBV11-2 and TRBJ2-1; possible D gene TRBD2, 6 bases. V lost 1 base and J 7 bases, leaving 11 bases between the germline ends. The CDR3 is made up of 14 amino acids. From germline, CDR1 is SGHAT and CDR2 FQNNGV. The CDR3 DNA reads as TGTGCCAGCAGCTTAGTAACGGGGAGGAATGAGCAGTTCTTC. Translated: CASSLVTGRNEQFF.

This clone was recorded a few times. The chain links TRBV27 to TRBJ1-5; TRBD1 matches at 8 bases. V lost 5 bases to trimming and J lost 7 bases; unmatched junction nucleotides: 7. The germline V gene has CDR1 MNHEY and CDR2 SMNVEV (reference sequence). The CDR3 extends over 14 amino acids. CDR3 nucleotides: TGTGCCAGCAGTCTCCAGGGGGCGCGACAGCCCCAGCATTTT. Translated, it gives CASSLQGARQPQHF.